Sequencing of this T cell receptor (beta chain) was carried out in a study of vaccination and CD4 T cells after COVID-19 (dated by TCRdb to 2022 to 2024). Turning to the overall study: Convalescent patients had a positive SARS-CoV-2 result on nasal swab PCR, and of these patients, nine had mild disease and one had severe disease. Post-COVID blood samples from convalescent patients were collected a median of roughly 100 days after diagnosis, with a range of 35 to 161 days. The convalescent cohort included six males and four females, with two Hispanic individuals, seven Caucasians, two Asians and one multiracial person. The spike-specific CD4+ TCR repertoire was compared before and after mRNA vaccination in approximately ten COVID-19 convalescent patients and a handful of infection-naive healthy vaccine recipients. Post-vaccine blood samples were obtained a median of roughly 75 days after the second vaccine dose, with a range of roughly 13 to 250 days. Participants received two doses of either the Pfizer-BioNTech BNT162b2 vaccine (n=8) or the Moderna mRNA-1273 vaccine (n=2).

On the study overall, not on this receptor specifically: The median number of SARS-CoV-2-reactive clonotypes rose from about 19 after infection to 38 after vaccination, but the change was not significant. Among the post-vaccine SARS-CoV-2-reactive clones in convalescent patients, a median around 90% showed up only after vaccination, which suggests vaccine-specific priming. The study included relatively few convalescent patients and did not analyze early timepoints after natural infection. In convalescent patients, nearly all vaccine-specific clones (304 of 307) were found to be mono-reactive for SARS-CoV-2 spike rather than cross-reactive with common cold coronaviruses.

According to the germline V gene (reference sequence), CDR1 reads LNHDA and CDR2 reads SQIVND. The CDR3, cysteine through phenylalanine, is 15 amino acids long. Only the CDR3 DNA is retained, 45 bases long and in frame from the first base. Cut back by 5 bases and 0 bases, the V and J ends lie 14 bases apart. The library was made by PCR. The instrument was an Illumina iSeq 100. In the source study's methods: Non-productive sequences were removed, and CDR3s not starting with C, not ending with F or W, or shorter than 7 amino acids were discarded. CDR3 homology was assessed with Levenshtein distances (stringdist) and unrooted phylogenetic trees (ape) in R version 3.6.1. In TCRdb, the public reads were trimmed at Q25 with fastp and aligned with MiXCR, with productive beta chains retained. Each record represents a unique CDR3 protein, reported with the most common genes and DNA among its rows. The V and J calls and clone size come from TCRdb's table, not from the authors' own analysis. The sample table shows about 21,000 distinct CDR3 sequences, and about 57% are seen once. The ten largest make up over 0.75% of the sample.

The convalescent patients' positive SARS-CoV-2 PCR tests were from March to December 2020, which was before the Alpha, Beta and Delta variants emerged in the United States. Ficoll-Paque Plus gradient centrifugation was used to isolate PBMCs from whole blood, and the isolated PBMCs were then either used fresh or cryopreserved at -140C. Details on this clonotype: Its target antigen remains unknown. No much larger clone is present one base from it, and per-base qualities are unavailable.

The sequencing here drew on CD4+ T cells from blood, taken before SARS-CoV-2 vaccination. This receptor was taken from a human donor who had recovered from COVID-19. The receptor chain draws on TRBV19 and TRBJ2-7; TRBD2 could be the D gene, as 6 bases match. The CDR3 in this case is CASSSIAVSSYEQYF. Here is the DNA: TGTGCCAGTAGTTCGATAGCGGTTAGCTCCTACGAGCAGTACTTC.